These 25 T cell receptor beta chains came from one sample sequenced in a study of T cells in Graves' hyperthyroidism and ophthalmopathy. TCR beta CDR3 sequences were amplified from RNA transcripts. The study used the HTBI primer set for a first-round RT-PCR of the TCR CDR3. MiXCR was run by TCRdb on the multiplex PCR reads, yielding one entry per CDR3 protein. The table includes around 600,000 distinct CDR3 sequences, 15% to 18% detected once. Source material: blood. These receptors came from a woman between 25 and 40 years old with Graves' hyperthyroidism.

This clonotype was picked up a small number of times. This chain links TRBV19 with TRBJ1-2; 9 positions match TRBD1. CDR1 is LNHDA, CDR2 SQIVND, per germline (reference sequence). The V segment lost 8 bases and the J segment 4 bases; nucleotides outside the gene matches: 8. The CDR3 loop spans 14 amino acids. The CDR3 region is CASSVGTGSYGYTF. CDR3 DNA: TGTGCCAGTTCCGTTGGGACAGGGTCCTATGGCTACACCTTC.

This clonotype was found many times. The chain has TRBV20-1 and TRBJ2-7; possibly TRBD1 or TRBD2 for D (5 bases each). Trimming took off 5 bases at V and 4 bases at J, with 9 bases between the two ends. Germline V gene sequence: CDR1 DFQATT, CDR2 SNEGSKA (reference sequence). CDR3 size: 11 residues. CDR3 nucleotides: TGCAGTGCTCTTGGGGGATACGAGCAGTACTTC. This codes for CSALGGYEQYF.

V is TRBV11-1 and J is TRBJ2-7; 7 bases fit TRBD1. The V gene end was trimmed by 1 base and the J gene end by 2 bases; junction bases not matched to a gene: 8. The CDR3 is 16 residues long. Germline values: CDR1 SGHAT, CDR2 FQDESV (reference sequence). CDR3 nucleotides: TGTGCCAGCAGCTTAGTTGTAGGGGACAGAACCTACGAGCAGTACTTC. The encoded protein is CASSLVVGDRTYEQYF. Full variable domain (outside the CDR3, taken from reference TRBV11-1 and TRBJ2-7): EAEVAQSPRYKITEKSQAVAFWCDPISGHATLYWYRQILGQGPELLVQFQDESVVDDSQLPKDRFSAERLKGVDSTLKIQPAELGDSAMYLCASSLVVGDRTYEQYFGPGTRLTVT.

The chain employs TRBV3-1 and TRBJ2-7; D may be TRBD2 (7 bases). This CDR3 spans 18 amino acids. Deletions cut 0 bases from V and 6 bases from J, with 24 bases between. CDR1 is LGHDT, CDR2 YNNKEL, per germline (reference sequence). Here the CDR3 DNA reads TGTGCCAGCAGCCAAGAAGTTTTTCGGGGGGCTAGACGTCGCGAGCAGTACTTC. Protein product: CASSQEVFRGARRREQYF.

This clonotype came up many times. The rearrangement links TRBV5-1 to TRBJ2-1; 9 bases are a match to TRBD1. Germline CDR1 SGHRS, CDR2 YFSETQ. CDR3 length equals 16 residues. Trimming took 5 bases from V and 7 from J; bases not matched to a gene: 13. CDR3 amino acids: CASSSPRDRVVNEQFF. CDR3 DNA sequence: TGCGCCAGCAGTTCGCCCCGGGACAGGGTTGTTAATGAGCAGTTCTTC.

Comments on this clonotype: This sequence may be a read error, since a much larger clone differs from it by one base. This chain connects TRBV20-1 to TRBJ2-1, with TRBD2 matching 9 bases. The V segment lost 6 bases and the J segment 2 bases; nucleotides outside the gene matches: 8. This CDR3 comprises 15 residues. Germline CDR1 reads DFQATT; CDR2 reads SNEGSKA (reference sequence). CDR3 sequence (DNA): TGCAGTGCCGTCTCGAGCGGGGGGCCCTACAATGAGCAGTTCTTC. It encodes CSAVSSGGPYNEQFF.

This clonotype was seen repeatedly, ten times or more. The chain recombines TRBV7-9 with TRBJ2-7; the match to TRBD2 covers 9 bases. From germline, CDR1 is SEHNR and CDR2 FQNEAQ (reference sequence). Losses at the gene ends were 1 base for V and 4 bases for J; bases not matched to a gene: 8. The CDR3 has 16 amino acids. In nucleotides, the CDR3 is TGTGCCAGCAGCTTAGTTGGAAGCGGGAGGCGGTACGAGCAGTACTTC. Protein sequence: CASSLVGSGRRYEQYF.

This clonotype was seen ten or more times. V usage is TRBV5-5 and J usage is TRBJ1-5; weak D call: TRBD1 (6 bases). Trimming pared 2 bases from V and 5 bases from J, leaving 8 bases between. Per the germline V gene, CDR1 is SGHKS and CDR2 is YYEKEE (reference sequence). The CDR3 is 13 amino acids. The CDR3 DNA sequence: TGTGCCAGCAGCTTAAACAGGGATCAGCCCCAGCATTTT. Translating gives CASSLNRDQPQHF.

CDR3 amino acids: CASSTAWGAGDNEQYF. CDR3 nucleotide sequence: TGTGCCAGTAGTACCGCCTGGGGAGCGGGAGACAACGAGCAGTACTTC. The genes are TRBV19 and TRBJ2-7; 8 bases are shared with TRBD2. Germline CDR1 and CDR2: LNHDA and SQIVND (reference sequence). After removal of 4 bases from V and 5 bases from J, the junction contained 13 bases not matched to a gene. CDR3 size: 16 residues.

In this sample, this clonotype turned up many times. V usage is TRBV2 and J usage is TRBJ2-7; TRBD2 aligns across 10 bases. Per germline, CDR1 SNHLY and CDR2 FYNNEI. CDR3 length: 15 amino acids. Trimming cost V 0 bases and J 3 bases; bases outside gene matches: 2. The CDR3: CASSEAGLAVYEQYF. The CDR3 DNA sequence: TGTGCCAGCAGTGAAGCAGGACTAGCGGTCTACGAGCAGTACTTC.

This clonotype was found many times. This chain connects TRBV7-2 to TRBJ2-3, with TRBD2 matching 8 bases. V trimming: 2 bases; J trimming: 4 bases; junction bases outside the gene matches: 11. This CDR3 has 17 residues. Germline CDR1 SGHTA, CDR2 FQGNSA. The CDR3 reads CASSLYYAGGGADTQYF. CDR3 in DNA: TGTGCCAGCAGCTTATACTATGCGGGAGGAGGGGCAGATACGCAGTATTTT.

The chain has TRBV14 and TRBJ2-5; no firm D call. Trimming took 7 bases from V and 6 from J, leaving 6 bases between them. CDR3 size: 10 residues. CDR1 and CDR2 (germline): SGHDN, FVKESK. The CDR3 coding sequence is TGTGCCAGCATCCCAAAGACCCAGTACTTC. This encodes CASIPKTQYF.

This clonotype was counted only a few times. The chain recombines TRBV6-1 with TRBJ2-7, with TRBD1 as a possible D gene (6 bases). This CDR3 comprises 15 residues. Germline V gene lookup returns CDR1 MNHNS and CDR2 SASEGT. Trimming removed 3 bases at V and 3 bases at J, with 15 bases between. CDR3 in DNA: TGTGCCAGCAGTGAGATTTCAGGGGAGTTCTACGAGCAGTACTTC. Protein sequence: CASSEISGEFYEQYF.

This clonotype was picked up many times. J is TRBJ2-5 and V is TRBV4-3; a possible D gene is TRBD2 (5 bases). CDR1 and CDR2 from the germline V gene are LGHNA and YSLEER. V was shortened by 0 bases and J by 5 bases, with 16 bases between the two germline ends. The CDR3 sequence is 16 residues long. The CDR3 is CASSQEHRGKQETQYF. For the CDR3, the DNA is TGCGCCAGCAGCCAAGAGCACCGAGGGAAGCAGGAGACCCAGTACTTC.

The sample holds many counts of this clonotype. The chain has TRBV12-3 or TRBV12-4 and TRBJ2-1; weak D call: TRBD1 (6 bases). The CDR3 spans 14 residues. Trimming stripped 8 bases from V and 4 bases from J, with 15 bases between. The CDR3: CASGTRDIYNEQFF. DNA of the CDR3: TGTGCCAGCGGCACCCGGGACATATACAATGAGCAGTTCTTC.

In this sample, this clonotype turned up a few times. The gene calls are TRBV20-1 and TRBJ2-4, with 12 bases that match TRBD2. CDR3 length equals 14 residues. Trimming removed 5 bases from V and 6 bases from J; junction bases left unmatched: 5. Germline CDR1 and CDR2: DFQATT and SNEGSKA (reference sequence). This CDR3 reads CSAALAGGGNIQYF. CDR3 DNA: TGCAGTGCTGCCCTAGCGGGAGGGGGAAACATTCAGTACTTC.

There are many counts of this clonotype. The chain is built from TRBV28 and TRBJ2-7; TRBD1 aligns across 7 bases. The CDR3 is 15 residues long. V dropped 7 bases and J dropped 0; count of bases not matched to a gene: 9. Per the germline V gene, CDR1 is MDHEN and CDR2 is SYDVKM. CDR3 bases: TGTGCCAGCAATCTTGCCGGGACAGTCTCCTACGAGCAGTACTTC. It is translated as CASNLAGTVSYEQYF.

The chain carries TRBV24-1 and TRBJ2-7, with 7 bases aligning to TRBD1. In germline, CDR1 is KGHDR, CDR2 SFDVKD. The CDR3 is 15 residues long. J lost 3 bases, V lost 2 bases, and 6 bases had no gene match. The CDR3 loop is CATSDWTGGHYEQYF. The CDR3 nucleotides read TGTGCCACCAGTGATTGGACAGGCGGACACTACGAGCAGTACTTC.

In its sample, this clonotype was seen many times. This rearrangement joins TRBV12-3 or TRBV12-4 to TRBJ2-2; D is uncertain. Trimming took off 5 bases at V and 1 base at J, with 11 bases between the two ends. The CDR3 runs 15 residues. The CDR3 region is CASSPRPGNTGELFF. The DNA of the CDR3 is TGTGCCAGCAGTCCGCGACCAGGGAACACCGGGGAGCTGTTTTTT.

V and J are TRBV28 and TRBJ1-2; D is undetermined. The CDR3 is 13 amino acids. The ends were cut back, 5 bases at V and 8 bases at J, with 15 bases in the middle. Germline lookup yields CDR1 MDHEN and CDR2 SYDVKM. The CDR3 nucleotides are TGTGCCAGCAGTCGGGCAGACCTATTGGGCTACACCTTC. It specifies CASSRADLLGYTF.

Concerning this clonotype: A read error may be the cause here, since a much bigger clone is one base away. The chain links TRBV2 to TRBJ1-5, with unresolved D. The CDR3 runs 16 residues. Germline CDR1 SNHLY, CDR2 FYNNEI. Between the trimmed V and J ends, which lost 6 bases and 5 bases, there was a span of 20 bases. CDR3 sequence: CASRSRTGFSYQPQHF. The CDR3 bases are TGTGCCAGCAGGTCACGCACGGGGTTCAGCTATCAGCCCCAGCATTTT.

This clonotype was seen repeatedly, ten times or more. This chain connects TRBV18 to TRBJ1-1; no reliable D call. The V and J ends lost 2 bases and 7 bases respectively, with 11 bases between them. Germline assignment: CDR1 KGHSH and CDR2 LQKENI. CDR3 length: 13 amino acids. CDR3 region: CASSPGVGSEAFF. In DNA, the CDR3 is TGTGCCAGCTCACCAGGGGTTGGTAGTGAAGCTTTCTTT.

The V call is TRBV19, the J call TRBJ1-2; D is possibly TRBD1 (5 bases). CDR1 LNHDA and CDR2 SQIVND come from the germline V gene (reference sequence). The CDR3 is 14 amino acids. V lost 1 base and J 3 bases, leaving 9 bases between the germline ends. This chain's CDR3 is CASSIGRDDYGYTF. DNA for the CDR3: TGTGCCAGTAGTATAGGCCGGGACGACTATGGCTACACCTTC.

The rearrangement links TRBV6-1 to TRBJ2-5, with a weak D call TRBD1 (5 bases). This CDR3 region has 14 residues. Per the germline V gene, CDR1 is MNHNS and CDR2 is SASEGT. Trimming shortened V by 5 bases and J by 5 bases, and 15 bases separated the two germline ends. DNA of the CDR3: TGTGCCAGCAGTTATAGCAGGGTTAGGGAGACCCAGTACTTC. Translation gives CASSYSRVRETQYF.

This clonotype was found a few times. The chain employs TRBV4-2 and TRBJ2-3; perhaps TRBD1 as D (5 bases). Trimming took off 0 bases at V and 4 bases at J, with 14 bases between the two ends. The CDR3 consists of 16 residues. Germline V lookup: CDR1 LGHNA, CDR2 YNFKEQ. The CDR3 reads CASSQDILGDADTQYF. Here the CDR3 DNA reads TGTGCCAGCAGCCAAGATATCCTAGGGGATGCAGATACGCAGTATTTT.